Below are 24 T cell receptor beta chains sequenced from a single sample in a study of blood T cells in healthy people across ages. Then a second PCR, running about 7 to 11 cycles, was carried out with a sample-barcoded 5' primer and a J-beta primer mix. TCRdb called the 5' RACE reads again in MiXCR, with one record for every CDR3 protein. This repertoire shows 700,000 to 900,000 distinct CDR3 sequences, 20% to 30% found once; its top ten account for 3%. These records were also assigned to another study, of T cells of mothers and their children.

Sequencing was done on a sample of blood. The receptors originated from a boy between 5 and 17 years old in good health.

The J gene is TRBJ2-1, the V gene TRBV20-1, with D hard to call. The end of the DNA is better explained by TRBJ2-5, so the J call may be wrong. The germline V gene has CDR1 DFQATT and CDR2 SNEGSKA (reference sequence). The CDR3 totals 15 residues. The CDR3 DNA follows: TGCAGTGCTAGGGGCCCTTCACCCTCCCAAGAGACCCAGTACTTC. Amino acids: CSARGPSPSQETQYF.

V usage is TRBV20-1 and J usage is TRBJ2-1; 8 bases are a match to TRBD2. This CDR3 is 14 amino acids long. V gave up 4 bases and J gave up 7 bases; unmatched junction bases: 9. Germline CDR1 is DFQATT and CDR2 is SNEGSKA (reference sequence). In nucleotides, the CDR3 is TGCAGTGCTAAGTCGGTTAGCGGGGAGAATGAGCAGTTCTTC. Translation: CSAKSVSGENEQFF.

The chain carries TRBV5-1 and TRBJ2-2; 7 bases fit TRBD2. With V trimmed by 0 bases and J by 2 bases, 4 bases remained unmatched. Germline V gene sequence: CDR1 SGHRS, CDR2 YFSETQ. The CDR3 has 16 residues. The CDR3 here is CASSLGLADNTGELFF. Written as DNA, the CDR3 is TGCGCCAGCAGCTTGGGTCTAGCGGATAACACCGGGGAGCTGTTTTTT.

This clonotype was detected once. The chain uses TRBV7-3 and TRBJ2-2, with 7 nucleotides matching TRBD1. The V and J ends lost 5 bases and 1 base, in that order; junction bases with no gene match: 4. Germline V CDR1 and CDR2: SGHTA, FQGTGA. The CDR3 is 15 residues long. The CDR3 loop is CASSTGAGNTGELFF. The CDR3 DNA reads TGTGCCAGCAGCACAGGGGCGGGGAACACCGGGGAGCTGTTTTTT. The variable domain in full, completed from reference TRBV7-3 and TRBJ2-2, reads GAGVSQTPSNKVTEKGKYVELRCDPISGHTALYWYRQSLGQGPEFLIYFQGTGAADDSGLPNDRFFAVRPEGSVSTLKIQRTERGDSAVYLCASSTGAGNTGELFFGEGSRLTVL.

This clonotype was counted only a few times. V is TRBV5-1 and J is TRBJ2-7, with 7 positions matching TRBD1. Germline V gene data show CDR1 as SGHRS and CDR2 as YFSETQ. The CDR3 extends over 14 amino acids. V lost 4 bases to trimming and J lost 3 bases; unmatched junction nucleotides: 7. CDR3 sequence (DNA): TGCGCCAGCAGCCCTGGACAGGTCCTCTACGAGCAGTACTTC. Protein product: CASSPGQVLYEQYF. Filled out from reference TRBV5-1 and TRBJ2-7, the complete variable domain reads KAGVTQTPRYLIKTRGQQVTLSCSPISGHRSVSWYQQTPGQGLQFLFEYFSETQRNKGNFPGRFSGRQFSNSRSEMNVSTLELGDSALYLCASSPGQVLYEQYFGPGTRLTVT.

In this sample, this clonotype turned up a few times. This chain uses TRBV3-1 with TRBJ1-5; TRBD1 aligns across 10 bases. The trim removed 1 base at V and 5 bases at J, leaving 5 bases unmatched. Germline V CDR1 and CDR2: LGHDT, YNNKEL (reference sequence). The CDR3 covers 16 residues. The DNA of the CDR3 is TGTGCCAGCAGCCAAGGCTGGGACAGGGGTGATCAGCCCCAGCATTTT. Protein: CASSQGWDRGDQPQHF.

This clonotype was seen a few times. The chain joins TRBV15 to TRBJ2-7; tentative D call: TRBD1 (5 bases). CDR3 size: 15 residues. The ends were cut back, 11 bases at V and 2 bases at J, with 22 bases in the middle. Germline-derived CDR1 and CDR2 are LNHNV and YYDKDF (reference sequence). CDR3 amino acids: CAAPKRQPGTYEQYF. CDR3 nucleotide sequence: TGTGCCGCGCCGAAGAGACAGCCTGGAACCTACGAGCAGTACTTC.

The genes are TRBV20-1 and TRBJ2-5; the D gene is possibly TRBD1 (5 bases). The V and J ends lost 0 bases and 4 bases respectively, with 9 bases between them. The CDR3 totals 13 residues. Germline lookup yields CDR1 DFQATT and CDR2 SNEGSKA (reference sequence). The CDR3 here is CSARDPGPETQYF. The DNA for the CDR3 is TGCAGTGCTAGAGACCCAGGGCCAGAGACCCAGTACTTC.

The chain combines TRBV7-9 with TRBJ1-2; no definite D call. Germline CDR1 and CDR2: SEHNR and FQNEAQ (reference sequence). The CDR3 has 15 residues. V lost 4 bases and J 3 bases, leaving 15 bases between the germline ends. The CDR3 DNA follows: TGTGCCAGCAGCTCCGATGAAGGGTGGTACTATGGCTACACCTTC. Its translation is CASSSDEGWYYGYTF.

This sequence joins TRBV7-9 and TRBJ2-4; D is unclear. Trimming took 2 bases from V and 5 from J, leaving 13 bases between them. Per germline, CDR1 SEHNR and CDR2 FQNEAQ (reference sequence). CDR3 length: 15 amino acids. CDR3 coding DNA: TGTGCCAGCAGCTTATATGCCTCTCCCGAAAACATTCAGTACTTC. The encoded protein is CASSLYASPENIQYF.

CDR3 sequence: CSGRHGEKLFF. The CDR3 DNA follows: TGCAGCGGGCGGCACGGTGAAAAACTGTTTTTT. The chain recombines TRBV20-1 with TRBJ1-4; D is undetermined. CDR1 and CDR2 (germline): DFQATT, SNEGSKA (reference sequence). The CDR3 runs 11 residues.

This chain uses TRBV9 with TRBJ2-4; maybe TRBD1 (5 bases). V lost 0 bases to trimming and J lost 1 base, with 11 bases between them. The CDR3 contains 16 residues. Germline values: CDR1 SGDLS, CDR2 YYNGEE. The chain's CDR3 is CASSVDPQAAKNIQYF. The CDR3, as DNA: TGTGCCAGCAGCGTAGATCCACAGGCGGCCAAAAACATTCAGTACTTC.

The table lists this clonotype with a few counts. DNA for the CDR3: TGTGCCAGCAGGGTCGGGACAGGGACGGGGGAGCAGTTCTTC. It specifies CASRVGTGTGEQFF. The chain recombines TRBV9 with TRBJ2-1, with TRBD1 matching over 9 bases. The V segment lost 5 bases and the J segment 10 bases; nucleotides outside the gene matches: 10. Germline values: CDR1 SGDLS, CDR2 YYNGEE. This CDR3 is 14 amino acids long.

This chain links TRBV4-3 with TRBJ1-4, with TRBD1 as a possible D gene (5 bases). The V end lost 0 bases, the J end lost 4 bases, and 12 bases lay between the germline ends. The CDR3 contains 16 residues. Germline V gene sequence: CDR1 LGHNA, CDR2 YSLEER. CDR3 nucleotide sequence: TGCGCCAGCAGCCAAGATGCTCGCGGGGGTAATGAAAAACTGTTTTTT. Encoded protein: CASSQDARGGNEKLFF.

This clonotype has just a few counts. V usage is TRBV19 and J usage is TRBJ2-1; TRBD1 aligns across 12 bases. V was clipped by 3 bases and J by 4 bases; unmatched bases: 7. This CDR3 region has 17 residues. CDR1 is LNHDA and CDR2 is SQIVND in the germline V gene (reference sequence). The CDR3 sequence is CASSIFGGQGAYNEQFF. DNA of the CDR3: TGTGCCAGTAGTATTTTTGGGGGACAGGGGGCGTACAATGAGCAGTTCTTC.

This clonotype was seen a handful of times. This sequence joins TRBV10-2 and TRBJ2-7; D is unclear. From germline, CDR1 is WSHSY and CDR2 SAAADI. The V gene lost 2 bases and the J gene lost 1 base, with 9 bases spanning the gap. The CDR3 is made up of 14 amino acids. The CDR3 region has the DNA TGCGCCAGCAGTGAGGGACCTATATCCTACGAGCAGTACTTC. Translation: CASSEGPISYEQYF.

The chain recombines TRBV18 with TRBJ2-7; possibly TRBD2 for D (5 bases). Germline values: CDR1 KGHSH, CDR2 LQKENI. The V end was cut by 3 bases, the J end by 6 bases, with 15 bases between. The CDR3 runs to 14 residues. This CDR3 reads CASSPPEGRGEQYF. CDR3 nucleotides: TGTGCCAGCTCACCGCCGGAAGGCCGGGGCGAGCAGTACTTC.

The table lists this clonotype with a count of one. V gene TRBV7-8 combines with J gene TRBJ2-3, with TRBD2 matching 8 bases. The V gene end was trimmed by 2 bases and the J gene end by 4 bases; junction bases not matched to a gene: 11. This CDR3 has 17 residues. Germline CDR1 is SGHVS and CDR2 is FQNEAQ. CDR3 sequence: CASSLFTGGGRADTQYF. The CDR3, as DNA: TGTGCCAGCAGCTTATTTACCGGCGGGGGGAGGGCAGATACGCAGTATTTT. The variable domain in full, with the rest retrieved from reference TRBV7-8 and TRBJ2-3, is GAGVSQSPRYKVAKRGQDVALRCDPISGHVSLFWYQQALGQGPEFLTYFQNEAQLDKSGLPSDRFFAERPEGSVSTLKIQRTQQEDSAVYLCASSLFTGGGRADTQYFGPGTRLTVL.

This rearrangement joins TRBV12-3 or TRBV12-4 to TRBJ2-5; D is possibly TRBD1 (6 bases). The DNA matches TRBJ2-7 better at its end, which makes the J call doubtful. The CDR3 consists of 13 residues. The CDR3 loop reads CASSVKGVYEQYF. CDR3 bases: TGTGCCAGCAGTGTGAAGGGGGTCTACGAGCAGTACTTC.

The chain joins TRBV21-1 to TRBJ1-5. TRBV21-1 is given as a pseudogene. This CDR3 contains 15 residues. Here the CDR3 reads CASSTSPYARQPQHF. The DNA of the CDR3 is TGTGCCAGCAGCACCAGCCCTTACGCTCGTCAGCCCCAGCATTTT.

This clonotype has just a few counts. The chain employs TRBV27 and TRBJ1-5, with 7 bases fitting TRBD1. The CDR3 covers 14 residues. The V gene's germline CDR1 is MNHEY and CDR2 SMNVEV (reference sequence). V lost 5 bases and J lost 3; bases outside the gene matches: 4. CDR3 nucleotide sequence: TGTGCCAGCAGTAGGGGACAGTACAATCAGCCCCAGCATTTT. Translated: CASSRGQYNQPQHF.

This chain links TRBV10-3 with TRBJ2-5, with 8 bases identical to TRBD2. The CDR3 covers 17 residues. Trimming removed 0 bases from V and 3 bases from J; junction bases left unmatched: 9. CDR1 ENHRY and CDR2 SYGVKD come from the germline V gene. CDR3 amino acids: CAISESFNGGAKETQYF. The CDR3 nucleotides are TGTGCCATCAGTGAGTCGTTCAACGGGGGGGCCAAAGAGACCCAGTACTTC.

The rearrangement uses TRBV5-1 and TRBJ2-3; the D is unclear. The V end lost 4 bases, the J end lost 1 base, and 16 bases lay between the germline ends. Germline assignment: CDR1 SGHRS and CDR2 YFSETQ. There are 16 residues in the CDR3. DNA of the CDR3: TGCGCCAGCAGCCCCCCCGTTCTTCGCCGCACAGATACGCAGTATTTT. This translates into CASSPPVLRRTDTQYF.

The table lists this clonotype with a few counts. V usage is TRBV20-1 and J usage is TRBJ2-5; no clear D. The J call may be faulty, since TRBJ2-1 better matches the DNA end. The germline gives CDR1 DFQATT, CDR2 SNEGSKA (reference sequence). The CDR3 extends over 15 amino acids. CDR3: CSAREGSTDYNEQFF. CDR3 coding DNA: TGCAGTGCTAGAGAGGGGTCAACAGATTACAATGAGCAGTTCTTC.